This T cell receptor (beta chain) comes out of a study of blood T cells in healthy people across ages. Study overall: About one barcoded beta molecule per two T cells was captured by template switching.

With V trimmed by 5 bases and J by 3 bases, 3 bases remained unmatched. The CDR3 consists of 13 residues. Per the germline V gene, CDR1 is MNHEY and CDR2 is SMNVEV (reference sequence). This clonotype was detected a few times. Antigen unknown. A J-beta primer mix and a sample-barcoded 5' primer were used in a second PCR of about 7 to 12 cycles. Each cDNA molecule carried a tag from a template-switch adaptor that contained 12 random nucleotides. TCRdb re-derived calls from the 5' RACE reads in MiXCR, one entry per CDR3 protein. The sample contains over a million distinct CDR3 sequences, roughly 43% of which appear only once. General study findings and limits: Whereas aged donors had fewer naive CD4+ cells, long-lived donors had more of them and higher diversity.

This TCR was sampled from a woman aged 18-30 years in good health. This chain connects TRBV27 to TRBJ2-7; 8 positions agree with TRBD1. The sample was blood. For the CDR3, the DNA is TGTGCCAGCAGTGGACAGGGCCTCTACGAGCAGTACTTC. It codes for CASSGQGLYEQYF.